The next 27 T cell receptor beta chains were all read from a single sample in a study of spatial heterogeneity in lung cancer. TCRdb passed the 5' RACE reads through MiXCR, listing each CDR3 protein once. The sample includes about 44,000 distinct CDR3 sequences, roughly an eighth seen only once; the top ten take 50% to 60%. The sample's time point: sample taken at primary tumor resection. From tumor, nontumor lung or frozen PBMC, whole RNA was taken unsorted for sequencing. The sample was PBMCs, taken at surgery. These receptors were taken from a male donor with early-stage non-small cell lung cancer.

CDR3 sequence (DNA): TGTGCCAGCAGCATAACAGGCAGTTCGAACACTGAAGCTTTCTTT. This sequence encodes CASSITGSSNTEAFF. The genes are TRBV7-2 and TRBJ1-1; TRBD1 might be the D (5 bases). V lost 5 bases, J lost 1 base, and 14 bases lay in between. Germline V gene lookup returns CDR1 SGHTA and CDR2 FQGNSA. The CDR3 contains 15 residues. Full variable domain (remainder filled in from reference TRBV7-2 and TRBJ1-1): GAGVSQSPSNKVTEKGKDVELRCDPISGHTALYWYRQSLGQGLEFLIYFQGNSAPDKSGLPSDRFSAERTGGSVSTLTIQRTQQEDSAVYLCASSITGSSNTEAFFGQGTRLTVV.

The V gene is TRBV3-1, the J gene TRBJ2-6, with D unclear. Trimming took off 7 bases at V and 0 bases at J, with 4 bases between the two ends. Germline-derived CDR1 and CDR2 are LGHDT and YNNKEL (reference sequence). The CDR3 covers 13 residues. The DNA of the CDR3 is TGTGCCAGCACAAGCTCTGGGGCCAACGTCCTGACTTTC. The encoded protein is CASTSSGANVLTF.

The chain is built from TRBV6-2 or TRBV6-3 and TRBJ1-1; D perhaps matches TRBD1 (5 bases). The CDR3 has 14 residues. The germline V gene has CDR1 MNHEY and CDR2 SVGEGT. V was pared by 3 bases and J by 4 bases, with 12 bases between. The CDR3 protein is CASSYSGGVTEAFF. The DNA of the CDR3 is TGTGCCAGCAGTTATTCCGGGGGGGTCACTGAAGCTTTCTTT.

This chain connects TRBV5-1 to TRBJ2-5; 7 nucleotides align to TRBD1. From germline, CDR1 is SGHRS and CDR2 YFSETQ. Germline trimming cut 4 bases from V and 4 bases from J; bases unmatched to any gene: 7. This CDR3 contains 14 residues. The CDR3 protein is CASSETGIRETQYF. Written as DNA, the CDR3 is TGCGCCAGCAGCGAGACAGGGATACGAGAGACCCAGTACTTC. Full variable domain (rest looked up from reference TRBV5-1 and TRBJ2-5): KAGVTQTPRYLIKTRGQQVTLSCSPISGHRSVSWYQQTPGQGLQFLFEYFSETQRNKGNFPGRFSGRQFSNSRSEMNVSTLELGDSALYLCASSETGIRETQYFGPGTRLLVL.

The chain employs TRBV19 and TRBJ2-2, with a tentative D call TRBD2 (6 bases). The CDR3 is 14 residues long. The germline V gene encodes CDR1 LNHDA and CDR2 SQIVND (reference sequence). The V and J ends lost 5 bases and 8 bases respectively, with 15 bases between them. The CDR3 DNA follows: TGTGCCAGTAGTCGGGAGACCCGCTCTGGGGAGCTGTTTTTT. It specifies CASSRETRSGELFF.

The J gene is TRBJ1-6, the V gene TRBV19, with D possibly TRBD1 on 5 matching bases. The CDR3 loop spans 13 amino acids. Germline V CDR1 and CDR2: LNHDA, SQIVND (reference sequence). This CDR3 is CGAGSSYNSPLHF. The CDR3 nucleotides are TGTGGGGCAGGGAGCTCCTATAATTCACCCCTCCACTTT.

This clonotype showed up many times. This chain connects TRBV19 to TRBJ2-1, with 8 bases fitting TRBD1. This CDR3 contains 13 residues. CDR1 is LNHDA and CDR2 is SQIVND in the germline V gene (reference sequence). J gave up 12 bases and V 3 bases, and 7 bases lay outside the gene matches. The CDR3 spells CASSMGQGASQFF. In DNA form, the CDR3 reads TGTGCCAGTAGTATGGGTCAGGGGGCTTCGCAGTTCTTC.

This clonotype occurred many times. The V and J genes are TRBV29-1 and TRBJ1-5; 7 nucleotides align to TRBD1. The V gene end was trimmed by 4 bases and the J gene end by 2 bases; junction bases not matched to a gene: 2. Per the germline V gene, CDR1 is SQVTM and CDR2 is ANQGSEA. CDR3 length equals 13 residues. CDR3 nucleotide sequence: TGCAGCGTTGGGCAGGGGGGCAATCAGCCCCAGCATTTT. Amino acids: CSVGQGGNQPQHF. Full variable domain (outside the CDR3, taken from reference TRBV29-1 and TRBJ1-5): SAVISQKPSRDICQRGTSLTIQCQVDSQVTMMFWYRQQPGQSLTLIATANQGSEATYESGFVIDKFPISRPNLTFSTLTVSNMSPEDSSIYLCSVGQGGNQPQHFGDGTRLSIL.

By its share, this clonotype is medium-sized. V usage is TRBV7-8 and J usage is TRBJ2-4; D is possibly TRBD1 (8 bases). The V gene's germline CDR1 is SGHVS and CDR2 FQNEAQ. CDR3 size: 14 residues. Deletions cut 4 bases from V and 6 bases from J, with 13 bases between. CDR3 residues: CASSSNRGGNIQYF. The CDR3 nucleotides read TGTGCCAGCAGCTCGAACAGGGGGGGAAACATTCAGTACTTC.

CDR3 nucleotides: TGTGCCAGCTCACCACCCTGGGGCCCCGGAAACACCATATATTTT. Translated, it gives CASSPPWGPGNTIYF. The chain recombines TRBV18 with TRBJ1-3; possibly TRBD1 for D (5 bases). Germline CDR1 reads KGHSH; CDR2 reads LQKENI. Trimming cost V 0 bases and J 4 bases, with 10 bases left between them. The CDR3 has 15 amino acids.

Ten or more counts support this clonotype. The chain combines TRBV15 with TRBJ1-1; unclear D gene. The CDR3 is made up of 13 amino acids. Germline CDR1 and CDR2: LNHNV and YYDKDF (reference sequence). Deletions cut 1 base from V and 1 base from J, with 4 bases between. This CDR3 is CATSRGGNTEAFF. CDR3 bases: TGTGCCACCAGCAGAGGGGGGAACACTGAAGCTTTCTTT.

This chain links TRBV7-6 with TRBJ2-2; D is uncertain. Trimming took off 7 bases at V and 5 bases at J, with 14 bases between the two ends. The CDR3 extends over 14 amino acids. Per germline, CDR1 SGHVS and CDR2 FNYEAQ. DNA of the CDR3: TGTGCCAGCAAAACCTATCAGGTTACCGGGGAGCTGTTTTTT. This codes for CASKTYQVTGELFF.

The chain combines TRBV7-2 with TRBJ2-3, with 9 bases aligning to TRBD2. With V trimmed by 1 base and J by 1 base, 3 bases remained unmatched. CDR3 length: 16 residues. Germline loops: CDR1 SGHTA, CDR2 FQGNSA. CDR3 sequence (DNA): TGTGCCAGCAGCTTAGGATCTAGCGGGGGCACAGATACGCAGTATTTT. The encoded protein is CASSLGSSGGTDTQYF.

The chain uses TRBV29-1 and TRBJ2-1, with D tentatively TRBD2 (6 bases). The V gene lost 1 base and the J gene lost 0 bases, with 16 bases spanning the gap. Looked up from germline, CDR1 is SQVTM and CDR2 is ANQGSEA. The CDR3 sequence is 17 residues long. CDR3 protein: CSVEGLLLASSYNEQFF. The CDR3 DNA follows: TGCAGCGTTGAAGGGCTCCTCCTAGCGAGCTCCTACAATGAGCAGTTCTTC.

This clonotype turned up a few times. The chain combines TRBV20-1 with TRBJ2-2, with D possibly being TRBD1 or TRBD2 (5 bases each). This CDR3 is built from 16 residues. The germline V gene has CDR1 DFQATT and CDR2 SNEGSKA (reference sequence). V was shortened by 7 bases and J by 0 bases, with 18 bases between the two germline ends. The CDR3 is CSGEGRDASNTGELFF. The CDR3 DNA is TGCAGTGGTGAAGGTCGGGACGCCTCGAACACCGGGGAGCTGTTTTTT.

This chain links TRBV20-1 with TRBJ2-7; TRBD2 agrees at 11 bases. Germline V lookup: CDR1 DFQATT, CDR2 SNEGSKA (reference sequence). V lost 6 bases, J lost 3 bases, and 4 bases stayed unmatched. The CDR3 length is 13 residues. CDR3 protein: CSAGTSGGYEQYF. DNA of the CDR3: TGCAGTGCCGGGACTAGCGGAGGCTACGAGCAGTACTTC.

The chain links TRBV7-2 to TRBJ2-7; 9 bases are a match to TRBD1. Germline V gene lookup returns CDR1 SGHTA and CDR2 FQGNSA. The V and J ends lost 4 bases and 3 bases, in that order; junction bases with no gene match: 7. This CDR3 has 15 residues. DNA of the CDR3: TGTGCCAGCAGCTACCGACAGGGGGTTGGCTACGAGCAGTACTTC. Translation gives CASSYRQGVGYEQYF.

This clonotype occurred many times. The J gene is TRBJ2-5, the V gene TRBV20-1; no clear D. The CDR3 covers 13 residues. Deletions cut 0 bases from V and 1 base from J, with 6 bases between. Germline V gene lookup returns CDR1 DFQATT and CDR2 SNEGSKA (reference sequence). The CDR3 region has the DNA TGCAGTGCTAGAGAGTATACCCAAGAGACCCAGTACTTC. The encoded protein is CSAREYTQETQYF.

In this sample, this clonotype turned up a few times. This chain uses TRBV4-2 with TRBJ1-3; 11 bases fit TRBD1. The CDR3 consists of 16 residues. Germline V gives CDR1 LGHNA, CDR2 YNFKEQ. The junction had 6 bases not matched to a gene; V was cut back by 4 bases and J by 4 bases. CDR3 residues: CASSRTGGLSGNTIYF. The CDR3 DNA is TGTGCCAGCAGCCGGACAGGGGGCTTATCGGGAAACACCATATATTTT.

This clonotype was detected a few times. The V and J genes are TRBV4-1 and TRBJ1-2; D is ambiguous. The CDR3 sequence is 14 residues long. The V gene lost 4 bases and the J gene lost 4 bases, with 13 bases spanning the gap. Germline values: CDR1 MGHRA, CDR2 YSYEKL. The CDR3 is CASSPPGRFYGYTF. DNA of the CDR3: TGCGCCAGCAGCCCTCCGGGGAGGTTCTATGGCTACACCTTC.

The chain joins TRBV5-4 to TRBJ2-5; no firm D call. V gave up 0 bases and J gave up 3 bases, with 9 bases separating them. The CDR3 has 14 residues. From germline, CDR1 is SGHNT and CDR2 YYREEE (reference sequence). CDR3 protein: CASSLEIGKETQYF. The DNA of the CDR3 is TGTGCCAGCAGCTTGGAGATCGGAAAAGAGACCCAGTACTTC.

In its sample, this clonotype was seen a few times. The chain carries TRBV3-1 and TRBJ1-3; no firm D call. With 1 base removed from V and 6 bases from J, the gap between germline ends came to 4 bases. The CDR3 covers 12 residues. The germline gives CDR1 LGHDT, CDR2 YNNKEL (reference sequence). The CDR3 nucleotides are TGTGCCAGCAGCCAAGGTGAAAACACCATATATTTT. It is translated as CASSQGENTIYF.

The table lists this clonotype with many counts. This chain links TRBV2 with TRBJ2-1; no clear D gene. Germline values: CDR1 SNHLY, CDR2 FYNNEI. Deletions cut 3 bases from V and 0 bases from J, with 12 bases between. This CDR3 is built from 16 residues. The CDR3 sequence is CASSDPGLSSYNEQFF. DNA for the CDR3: TGTGCCAGCAGTGACCCGGGCCTTAGCTCCTACAATGAGCAGTTCTTC.

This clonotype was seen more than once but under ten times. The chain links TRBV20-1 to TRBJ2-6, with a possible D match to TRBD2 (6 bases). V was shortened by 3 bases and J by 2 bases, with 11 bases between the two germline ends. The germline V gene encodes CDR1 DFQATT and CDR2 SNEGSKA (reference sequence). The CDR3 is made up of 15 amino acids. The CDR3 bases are TGCAGTGCTAGTAGGAGGGATACTGGGGCCAACGTCCTGACTTTC. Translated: CSASRRDTGANVLTF.

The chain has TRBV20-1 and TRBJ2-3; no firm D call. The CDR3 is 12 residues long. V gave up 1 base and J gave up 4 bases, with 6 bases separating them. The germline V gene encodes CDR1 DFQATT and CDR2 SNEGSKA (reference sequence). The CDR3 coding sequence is TGCAGTGCTAGAGCCTCTTCAGATACGCAGTATTTT. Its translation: CSARASSDTQYF.

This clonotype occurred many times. The CDR3 loop reads CASSPVRTARSGNTIYF. CDR3 nucleotide sequence: TGTGCCAGCAGCCCCGTGCGGACTGCCCGCTCTGGAAACACCATATATTTT. This sequence joins TRBV7-3 and TRBJ1-3; D not resolved. V was pared by 5 bases and J by 0 bases, with 17 bases between. Germline V CDR1 and CDR2: SGHTA, FQGTGA. This CDR3 has 17 residues.

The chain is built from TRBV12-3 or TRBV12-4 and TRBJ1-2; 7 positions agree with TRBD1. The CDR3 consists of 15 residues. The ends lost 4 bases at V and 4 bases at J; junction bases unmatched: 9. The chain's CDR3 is CASSYTDRRLYGYTF. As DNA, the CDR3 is TGTGCCAGCAGTTACACGGACAGGAGACTCTATGGCTACACCTTC.